This T cell receptor beta chain was identified in a study of blood T cell repertoires in COVID-19. V was pared by 2 bases and J by 8 bases, with 22 bases between. Germline loops: CDR1 SGHRS, CDR2 YFSETQ. The CDR3 is made up of 17 amino acids. Assay used: immunoSEQ multiplex PCR; TCRdb lists only in-frame clones, some missing. This table holds a few hundred thousand clones, more than 70% found once. The sequencing input was peripheral blood. The receptor was isolated from a woman under 40 with COVID-19, enrolled during active disease. The chain combines TRBV5-1 with TRBJ1-4, with TRBD1 as a possible D gene (5 bases). The CDR3 here is CASSLTSSWTNREKLFF. In DNA, the CDR3 is TGCGCCAGCAGCTTAACATCGTCTTGGACCAACAGGGAAAAACTGTTTTTT.